The clone carrying this TCR beta chain was seen only once. The source of the sample is a study of shared T cell receptors in the human thymus. CDR3 length: 16 amino acids. Germline V gene sequence: CDR1 SNHLY, CDR2 FYNNEI. V gave up 3 bases and J gave up 2 bases, with 13 bases separating them. Generated by immunoSEQ multiplex PCR, the TCRdb table keeps only in-frame clones and is missing some. The sample lists approximately 400,000 clones, about 95% occurring once. The clonotype comes from a human donor. The V call is TRBV2, the J call TRBJ2-2, with D perhaps TRBD2 (5 bases). Source material: thymocytes. CDR3 region: CASSDRGSANTGELFF. CDR3 bases: TGTGCCAGCAGTGATAGAGGGTCCGCCAACACCGGGGAGCTGTTTTTT.